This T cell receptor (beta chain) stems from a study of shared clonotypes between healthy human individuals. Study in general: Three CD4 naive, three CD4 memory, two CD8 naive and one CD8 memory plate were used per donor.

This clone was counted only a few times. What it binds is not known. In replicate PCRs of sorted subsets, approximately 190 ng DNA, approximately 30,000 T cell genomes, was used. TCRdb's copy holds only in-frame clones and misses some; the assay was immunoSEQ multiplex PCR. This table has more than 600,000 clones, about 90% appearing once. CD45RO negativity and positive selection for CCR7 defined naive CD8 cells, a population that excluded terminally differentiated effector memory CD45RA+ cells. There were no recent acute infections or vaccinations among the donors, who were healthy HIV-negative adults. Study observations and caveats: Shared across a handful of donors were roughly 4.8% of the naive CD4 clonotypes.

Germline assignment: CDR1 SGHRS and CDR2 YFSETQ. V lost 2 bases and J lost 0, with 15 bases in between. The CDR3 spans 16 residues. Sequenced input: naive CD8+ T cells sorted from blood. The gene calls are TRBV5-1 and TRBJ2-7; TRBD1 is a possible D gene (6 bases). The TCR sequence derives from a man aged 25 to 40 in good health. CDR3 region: CASSFRMQGTSYEQYF. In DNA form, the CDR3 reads TGCGCCAGCAGCTTCCGAATGCAGGGGACCTCCTACGAGCAGTACTTC.